The 13 T cell receptor beta chains in this list originate from one sample, sequenced in a study of shared clonotypes between healthy human individuals. Measured with immunoSEQ multiplex PCR; TCRdb has only the in-frame clones, and not every one. The sample includes around 2.1 million clones, approximately 94% of them seen just once. Only CD45RO-negative cells positively selected for CCR7 counted as naive CD8 cells, so terminally differentiated effector memory CD45RA+ cells were excluded. Material: naive CD8+ T cells from PBMCs. The receptors shown here come from a man aged 18 to 29 in good health. Some clones in this sample may be carry-over from other donors' samples.

The chain employs TRBV14 and TRBJ2-3, with D hard to call. With 0 bases removed from V and 9 bases from J, the gap between germline ends came to 13 bases. From germline, CDR1 is SGHDN and CDR2 FVKESK. This CDR3 comprises 14 residues. The CDR3 region has the DNA TGTGCCAGCAGCCAAGAAATGCGCGTCGGCACGCAGTATTTT. Its protein product is CASSQEMRVGTQYF.

This clone was observed once. The V and J genes are TRBV15 and TRBJ2-1; 13 bases are a match to TRBD2. There are 15 residues in the CDR3. From germline, CDR1 is LNHNV and CDR2 YYDKDF (reference sequence). Losses at the gene ends were 3 bases for V and 5 bases for J; bases not matched to a gene: 1. CDR3: CATSSGLAGDNEQFF. As DNA, the CDR3 is TGTGCCACCAGCAGCGGACTAGCGGGAGACAATGAGCAGTTCTTC.

This chain uses TRBV27 with TRBJ2-3; 7 bases match TRBD2. From germline, CDR1 is MNHEY and CDR2 SMNVEV (reference sequence). The CDR3 consists of 16 residues. The V gene end was trimmed by 5 bases and the J gene end by 1 base; junction bases not matched to a gene: 9. The DNA for the CDR3 is TGTGCCAGCAGTATACTAGCGTTTACAGGCACAGATACGCAGTATTTT. Translated, it gives CASSILAFTGTDTQYF.

In this sample, this clone turned up once. CDR3 protein: CASSLQFRDEQYF. The DNA for the CDR3 is TGTGCCAGCAGCTTACAATTCAGGGACGAGCAGTACTTC. This chain joins TRBV7-6 and TRBJ2-7; a possible D gene is TRBD1 (5 bases). Germline-derived CDR1 and CDR2 are SGHVS and FNYEAQ. V shed 2 bases and J shed 5 bases, with 10 bases lying between them. The CDR3 has 13 amino acids.

The rearrangement links TRBV30 to TRBJ2-1, with 8 bases identical to TRBD2. Germline V gives CDR1 GTSNPN, CDR2 SVGIG (reference sequence). V lost 0 bases, J lost 9 bases, and 10 bases stayed unmatched. The CDR3 loop spans 15 amino acids. The CDR3 spells CAWSVLGREEVEQFF. CDR3 DNA sequence: TGTGCCTGGAGTGTGCTGGGGCGGGAGGAGGTTGAGCAGTTCTTC.

This rearrangement joins TRBV19 to TRBJ2-7; 7 nucleotides agree with TRBD2. V shed 9 bases, J shed 3 bases, and the junction held 8 bases outside the gene matches. Looked up from germline, CDR1 is LNHDA and CDR2 is SQIVND (reference sequence). The CDR3 has 13 amino acids. CDR3 nucleotides: TGTGCCAGCTCTCAGGCTAGCGGCTACGAGCAGTACTTC. Its protein product is CASSQASGYEQYF.

The chain employs TRBV7-9 and TRBJ1-2; D gene uncertain. CDR1 is SEHNR, CDR2 FQNEAQ, per germline (reference sequence). V was cut by 5 bases and J by 4 bases, with 8 bases left in between. The CDR3 sequence is 12 residues long. The CDR3 sequence: CASSPTAYGYTF. The CDR3 DNA is TGTGCCAGCAGCCCGACTGCCTATGGCTACACCTTC.

This chain joins TRBV7-9 and TRBJ2-7, with D tentatively TRBD1 or TRBD2 (5 bases each). Germline assignment: CDR1 SEHNR and CDR2 FQNEAQ (reference sequence). The V gene lost 4 bases and the J gene lost 2 bases, with 15 bases spanning the gap. There are 15 residues in the CDR3. The CDR3 DNA follows: TGTGCCAGCAGCTCCGCCGGGGCAGGTGCCTACGAGCAGTACTTC. The encoded protein is CASSSAGAGAYEQYF.

The table lists this clone with a few counts. The chain combines TRBV4-1 with TRBJ1-1; D remains ambiguous. Trimming took 3 bases from V and 0 from J, leaving 11 bases between them. Germline-derived CDR1 and CDR2 are MGHRA and YSYEKL. This CDR3 region has 15 residues. CDR3 loop: CASSHLRGMNTEAFF. In DNA form, the CDR3 reads TGCGCCAGCAGCCACCTGCGAGGTATGAACACTGAAGCTTTCTTT.

This sequence joins TRBV11-2 and TRBJ1-2; 7 bases fit TRBD1. The trim removed 1 base at V and 14 bases at J, leaving 13 bases unmatched. The germline V gene has CDR1 SGHAT and CDR2 FQNNGV. There are 14 residues in the CDR3. Here the CDR3 reads CASSLVGTVYGRTF. Written as DNA, the CDR3 is TGTGCCAGCAGCTTAGTTGGGACAGTGTATGGCAGAACCTTC.

J is TRBJ2-7 and V is TRBV5-1; D gene uncertain. Trimming took 0 bases from V and 0 from J, leaving 13 bases between them. In germline, CDR1 is SGHRS, CDR2 YFSETQ. The CDR3 totals 16 residues. The CDR3 DNA sequence: TGCGCCAGCAGCTTGGCCCCCTCTTTAAGCTCCTACGAGCAGTACTTC. As protein: CASSLAPSLSSYEQYF. The variable domain in full, completed from reference TRBV5-1 and TRBJ2-7, reads KAGVTQTPRYLIKTRGQQVTLSCSPISGHRSVSWYQQTPGQGLQFLFEYFSETQRNKGNFPGRFSGRQFSNSRSEMNVSTLELGDSALYLCASSLAPSLSSYEQYFGPGTRLTVT.

The CDR3 DNA follows: TGTGCCAGCAGCTCTAGGTTATGGATCTACGAGCAGTACTTC. Translating gives CASSSRLWIYEQYF. The rearrangement joins TRBV5-6 to TRBJ2-7; D is uncertain. The CDR3 consists of 14 residues. The V end was cut by 3 bases, the J end by 3 bases, with 13 bases between. Per germline, CDR1 SGHDT and CDR2 YYEEEE.

This chain joins TRBV14 and TRBJ2-7; tentative D call: TRBD2 (6 bases). CDR1 SGHDN and CDR2 FVKESK come from the germline V gene. Deletions cut 0 bases from V and 1 base from J, with 13 bases between. The CDR3 is 16 residues long. The chain's CDR3 is CASSQDWREASYEQYF. As DNA, the CDR3 is TGTGCCAGCAGCCAAGATTGGAGGGAGGCGTCCTACGAGCAGTACTTC.